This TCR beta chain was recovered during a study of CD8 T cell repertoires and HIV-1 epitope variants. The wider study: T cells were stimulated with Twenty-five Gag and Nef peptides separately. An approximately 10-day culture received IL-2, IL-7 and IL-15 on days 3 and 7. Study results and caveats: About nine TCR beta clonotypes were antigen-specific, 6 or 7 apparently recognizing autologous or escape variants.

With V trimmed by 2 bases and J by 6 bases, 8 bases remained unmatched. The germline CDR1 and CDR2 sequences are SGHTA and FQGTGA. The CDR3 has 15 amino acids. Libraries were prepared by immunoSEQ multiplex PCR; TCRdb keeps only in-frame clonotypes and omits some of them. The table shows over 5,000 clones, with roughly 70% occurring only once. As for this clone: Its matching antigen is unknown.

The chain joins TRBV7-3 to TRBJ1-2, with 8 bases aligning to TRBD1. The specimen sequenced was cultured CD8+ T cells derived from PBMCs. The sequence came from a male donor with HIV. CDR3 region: CASSLWGRGRDGYTF. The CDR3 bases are TGTGCCAGCAGCTTATGGGGCAGGGGGCGGGATGGCTACACCTTC.